These 14 T cell receptor beta chains share one sample of origin, sequenced in a study of T cell clonality in common variable immunodeficiency. TCRdb keeps only in-frame clones here, not all; method: immunoSEQ multiplex PCR. Recorded here are tens of thousands of clones, none singletons. Sequencing used peripheral blood mononuclear cells. The receptors come from a person aged 18 to 75 in good health.

The sample holds many counts of this clone. The read finishes 3 residues shy of the CDR3 end, and the germline J gene is used to complete it. V is TRBV20-1 and J is TRBJ2-7; 9 bases are shared with TRBD2. There are 14 residues in the CDR3. Trimming cost V 5 bases and J 3 bases; bases outside gene matches: 8. The V gene's germline CDR1 is DFQATT and CDR2 SNEGSKA (reference sequence). The part of the CDR3 DNA that was read is TGCAGTGCTGTGCGGGAGGGCCTCAGCTACGAG. This encodes CSAVREGLSYE. The CDR3 in full is CSAVREGLSYEQYF.

This clone has at least ten counts. With the read ending 3 residues before the CDR3 end, the germline J gene is used to fill in that end. The chain couples TRBV7-9 to TRBJ2-5, with 9 positions matching TRBD2. V lost 5 bases to trimming and J lost 2 bases; unmatched junction nucleotides: 6. Germline V lookup: CDR1 SEHNR, CDR2 FQNEAQ (reference sequence). The CDR3 is made up of 15 amino acids. The CDR3 loop is CASSLLAGSQETQYF. The CDR3 bases that were read are TGTGCCAGCAGCCTCCTAGCGGGGAGTCAAGAGACC.

This clone was observed many times. The CDR3 end is not reached by the read, which stops 3 residues before it; the germline J gene fills it in. This sequence joins TRBV12-3 or TRBV12-4 and TRBJ2-3; TRBD1 matches 10 bases. There are 16 residues in the CDR3. The trim removed 5 bases at V and 4 bases at J, leaving 9 bases unmatched. The covered CDR3 bases are TGTGCCAGCAGTCCTCTAGGACAGGGGGTCGCAGATACG. Encoded protein: CASSPLGQGVADT. The complete CDR3 protein is CASSPLGQGVADTQYF.

This clone was counted ten times or more. The read gets to within 3 residues of the CDR3 end, and the germline J gene fills in the rest. The gene calls are TRBV20-1 and TRBJ2-5; 10 bases line up with TRBD2. The germline V gene encodes CDR1 DFQATT and CDR2 SNEGSKA (reference sequence). V lost 3 bases and J lost 5; bases outside the gene matches: 9. This CDR3 comprises 15 residues. The CDR3 region is CSASHSGGASETQYF. Partial CDR3 DNA: TGCAGTGCTAGTCACAGCGGGGGGGCCAGTGAGACC.

There are many counts of this clone. The missing CDR3 end, 3 residues past where the read stops, is filled in from the germline J gene. This sequence joins TRBV2 and TRBJ2-7, with D maybe TRBD2 (6 bases). V gave up 4 bases and J gave up 0 bases, with 13 bases separating them. Germline CDR1 SNHLY, CDR2 FYNNEI. The CDR3 is 15 amino acids. The covered CDR3 bases are TGTGCCAGCAGTGGGAGGGGCACCTACTCCTACGAG. It specifies CASSGRGTYSYE. Given in full, the CDR3 is CASSGRGTYSYEQYF.

The CDR3 loop is CASSRRTSGDTQYF. The CDR3 DNA, read in part, is TGTGCCAGCAGCCGCCGGACTAGCGGAGATACG. The J gene is TRBJ2-3, the V gene TRBV7-9; 10 nucleotides align to TRBD2. The read ends 3 residues shy of where the CDR3 ends; the end is completed using the germline J gene. The CDR3 is 14 amino acids. CDR1 SEHNR and CDR2 FQNEAQ come from the germline V gene (reference sequence). V lost 5 bases, J lost 5 bases, and 4 bases stayed unmatched. Supplemented by reference TRBV7-9 and TRBJ2-3, the full variable domain reads DTGVSQNPRHKITKRGQNVTFRCDPISEHNRLYWYRQTLGQGPEFLTYFQNEAQLEKSRLLSDRFSAERPKGSFSTLEIQRTEQGDSAMYLCASSRRTSGDTQYFGPGTRLTVL.

At least ten counts were recorded for this clone. The CDR3 extends 3 residues past the end of the read, so its final part is completed from the germline J gene. V gene TRBV7-6 combines with J gene TRBJ2-5; TRBD1 might be the D (8 bases). V lost 4 bases to trimming and J lost 5 bases, with 17 bases between them. Germline CDR1 SGHVS, CDR2 FNYEAQ. CDR3 length: 15 residues. CDR3 residues: CASSWNHRGGETQYF. The CDR3 bases that were read are TGTGCCAGCAGCTGGAATCACAGGGGGGGGGAGACC.

This clone was observed at least ten times. The read gets to within 3 residues of the CDR3 end, and the germline J gene fills in the rest. The chain uses TRBV5-6 and TRBJ1-2; perhaps TRBD1 as D (6 bases). Germline CDR1 reads SGHDT; CDR2 reads YYEEEE. Deletions cut 2 bases from V and 2 bases from J, with 7 bases between. The CDR3 length is 13 residues. The sequenced part of the CDR3 DNA is TGTGCCAGCAGCTTAGGACAGAACTATGGC. Translation: CASSLGQNYG. The CDR3 reads in full as CASSLGQNYGYTF.

Ten or more counts support this clone. The read comes to an end 3 residues before the CDR3 does, leaving the germline J gene to fill in the end. The V gene is TRBV5-1, the J gene TRBJ2-5; 10 nucleotides match TRBD2. The CDR3 length is 17 residues. CDR1 and CDR2 from the germline V gene are SGHRS and YFSETQ. J gave up 5 bases and V 3 bases, and 13 bases lay outside the gene matches. The CDR3 is CASSSGASGSSQETQYF. The CDR3 bases that were read are TGCGCCAGCAGCTCGGGGGCTAGCGGGAGCTCTCAGGAGACC.

This clone was picked up many times. The CDR3 end lies 3 residues beyond the end of the read and is filled in from the germline J gene. The chain is built from TRBV7-2 and TRBJ2-7, with no clear D. The germline CDR1 and CDR2 sequences are SGHTA and FQGNSA. The CDR3 loop spans 14 amino acids. Trimming stripped 3 bases from V and 3 bases from J, with 12 bases between. This CDR3 reads CASSFPVSGYEQYF. The covered CDR3 bases are TGTGCCAGCAGCTTCCCCGTTTCGGGCTACGAG.

This clone was seen ten or more times. The CDR3 spells CASSLGQGLPEAFF. CDR3 DNA (partial): TGTGCCAGCAGCCTGGGACAGGGGCTACCTGAA. The chain couples TRBV7-9 to TRBJ1-1, with 10 bases matching TRBD1. The read ends 3 residues shy of where the CDR3 ends; the end is completed using the germline J gene. With 5 bases clipped from V and 6 bases from J, the junction kept 6 bases outside the gene matches. Germline CDR1 is SEHNR and CDR2 is FQNEAQ (reference sequence). CDR3 size: 14 residues.

Ten or more counts support this clone. The read ends 3 residues shy of where the CDR3 ends; the end is completed using the germline J gene. The chain couples TRBV4-1 to TRBJ1-6; 7 nucleotides align to TRBD1. V was clipped by 6 bases and J by 7 bases; unmatched bases: 15. Germline assignment: CDR1 MGHRA and CDR2 YSYEKL. This CDR3 has 17 amino acids. CDR3 protein: CASRQPTGTAGNSPLHF. CDR3 bases read: TGCGCCAGCAGACAACCTACCGGGACAGCAGGAAATTCACCC.

At least ten counts were recorded for this clone. With the read ending 3 residues before the CDR3 end, the germline J gene is used to fill in that end. Other nucleotide sequences from this sample produce the same CDR3. The chain joins TRBV5-4 to TRBJ1-1; 7 bases line up with TRBD1. J gave up 1 base and V 5 bases, and 2 bases lay outside the gene matches. Germline CDR1 reads SGHNT; CDR2 reads YYREEE (reference sequence). The CDR3 has 13 amino acids. Incomplete CDR3 DNA: TGTGCCAGCAGGAGGGACAGGAACACTGAA. Translation gives CASRRDRNTE. The whole CDR3 region reads CASRRDRNTEAFF.

In regard to this clone: The read ends 3 residues before the CDR3 terminus; that terminus is restored from the germline J gene. This chain connects TRBV7-8 to TRBJ2-7, with D maybe TRBD2 (6 bases). Germline loops: CDR1 SGHVS, CDR2 FQNEAQ. The CDR3 covers 13 residues. Deletions cut 5 bases from V and 6 bases from J, with 14 bases between. The CDR3 sequence: CASSPWAGGEQYF. The CDR3 DNA, read in part, is TGTGCCAGCAGCCCTTGGGCCGGGGGCGAG.